Below are 5 T cell receptor beta chains sequenced from a single sample in a study of T and B cells in COVID-19 patients. From blood, roughly 220-550 ng of genomic DNA served as TRB template. BIOMED2 TRB-A/B primer pools were used in multiplex TRB PCR. TCRdb used MiXCR to reprocess the multiplex PCR reads, holding one entry per CDR3 protein. This sample has about 27,000 distinct CDR3 sequences, with 30% to 35% found just once. Material for sequencing was blood. These receptors were collected from a human donor who had recovered from COVID-19.

This clonotype was observed many times. The V gene is TRBV18, the J gene TRBJ2-2, with D possibly matching TRBD2 (5 bases). CDR1 is KGHSH and CDR2 is LQKENI in the germline V gene. Between the trimmed V and J ends, which lost 4 bases and 1 base, there was a span of 7 bases. This CDR3 spans 14 amino acids. DNA of the CDR3: TGTGCCAGCTCACTGGGAGTGAACACCGGGGAGCTGTTTTTT. Protein product: CASSLGVNTGELFF.

The rearrangement joins TRBV12-3 or TRBV12-4 to TRBJ2-4, with D uncertain. The V end lost 3 bases, the J end lost 2 bases, and 11 bases lay between the germline ends. This CDR3 is 15 amino acids long. The CDR3 region is CASSFGPSSKNIQYF. DNA of the CDR3: TGTGCCAGCAGTTTCGGGCCCAGTTCCAAAAACATTCAGTACTTC.

This clonotype was detected a few times. This sequence joins TRBV18 and TRBJ2-1; maybe TRBD2 (6 bases). Germline CDR1 KGHSH, CDR2 LQKENI. V lost 2 bases and J lost 3, with 11 bases in between. CDR3 length: 15 residues. The CDR3 spells CASSPGTGIYNEQFF. The DNA of the CDR3 is TGTGCCAGCTCACCAGGGACTGGTATCTACAATGAGCAGTTCTTC.

The chain carries TRBV12-3 or TRBV12-4 and TRBJ2-7; D possibly corresponds to TRBD1 (5 bases). V lost 6 bases and J 6 bases, leaving 15 bases between the germline ends. The length of the CDR3 is 13 residues. CDR3 bases: TGTGCCAGCAGGCCAAGGGGCTTGGGCGAGCAGTACTTC. This gives the protein CASRPRGLGEQYF.

The CDR3 spells CASSARQGGFGQPQHF. In nucleotides, the CDR3 is TGTGCCAGTAGTGCCAGACAGGGGGGATTTGGTCAGCCCCAGCATTTT. The J gene is TRBJ1-5, the V gene TRBV19; 9 bases map to TRBD1. Germline V gene data show CDR1 as LNHDA and CDR2 as SQIVND (reference sequence). This CDR3 has 16 residues. The V segment lost 5 bases and the J segment 6 bases; nucleotides outside the gene matches: 11.